Following are 23 T cell receptor beta chains from one sample sequenced in a study of T-cell memory formation after mild COVID-19. In TCRdb, the 5' RACE reads were re-called with MiXCR into one record per CDR3 protein. This sample carries roughly 310,000 distinct CDR3 sequences, roughly 15% of them seen once, and the ten largest clones take about a fifth. The sequencing sample was made of PBMCs or a T cell subset sorted from them (not recorded which). The receptors here all came from a man between 18 and 35 years old who had mild COVID-19 (a few samples of this study predate the infection). Cell type and time point are not known.

This clonotype was observed at least ten times. V is TRBV20-1 and J is TRBJ2-1; TRBD2 agrees at 11 bases. The CDR3 extends over 15 amino acids. CDR1 and CDR2 (germline): DFQATT, SNEGSKA (reference sequence). J gave up 7 bases and V 3 bases, and 8 bases lay outside the gene matches. CDR3: CSASRVAGGPNEQFF. CDR3 DNA: TGCAGTGCTAGCCGGGTAGCGGGGGGGCCAAATGAGCAGTTCTTC.

V is TRBV7-6 and J is TRBJ2-3; D possibly uses TRBD1 or TRBD2 (5 bases each). The V gene's germline CDR1 is SGHVS and CDR2 FNYEAQ. Trimming took off 1 base at V and 3 bases at J, with 14 bases between the two ends. CDR3 length equals 16 residues. The CDR3 loop reads CASSLESRGATDTQYF. The CDR3, as DNA: TGTGCCAGCAGCTTAGAAAGTAGGGGAGCAACAGATACGCAGTATTTT.

This clonotype was detected a few times. The chain combines TRBV7-2 with TRBJ2-5; D gene ambiguous. This CDR3 has 11 residues. Per germline, CDR1 SGHTA and CDR2 FQGNSA. Trimming removed 7 bases at V and 7 bases at J, with 10 bases between. The DNA of the CDR3 is TGTGCCAGCACCTTCGGTGGGACCCAGTACTTC. Protein sequence: CASTFGGTQYF.

This chain uses TRBV9 with TRBJ2-2; D unresolved. CDR1 is SGDLS and CDR2 is YYNGEE in the germline V gene. With 0 bases removed from V and 7 bases from J, the gap between germline ends came to 10 bases. This CDR3 is 14 amino acids long. The CDR3 loop is CASSVVDSLGELFF. DNA for the CDR3: TGTGCCAGCAGCGTAGTTGACTCTCTCGGGGAGCTGTTTTTT.

There are a few counts of this clonotype. The chain is built from TRBV29-1 and TRBJ2-1; D is possibly TRBD2 (5 bases). The germline V gene encodes CDR1 SQVTM and CDR2 ANQGSEA. The CDR3 length is 14 residues. Trimming took off 3 bases at V and 7 bases at J, with 16 bases between the two ends. The CDR3 nucleotides read TGCAGCGTTGAGAGGGAAGCGTCGGTGAATGAGCAGTTCTTC. It is translated as CSVEREASVNEQFF.

V usage is TRBV7-3 and J usage is TRBJ1-1, with 7 bases aligning to TRBD1. V dropped 7 bases and J dropped 3; count of bases not matched to a gene: 8. The CDR3 length is 14 residues. Germline CDR1 and CDR2: SGHTA and FQGTGA. The CDR3 DNA sequence: TGTGCCAGCACCGACAGGGCCGGGGACACTGAAGCTTTCTTT. It translates to CASTDRAGDTEAFF.

This clonotype was recorded at least ten times. The rearrangement uses TRBV29-1 and TRBJ2-1, with 9 positions matching TRBD2. This CDR3 spans 12 amino acids. Trimming at V came to 5 bases and at J to 6 bases, leaving 2 bases not matched to a gene. Germline V gives CDR1 SQVTM, CDR2 ANQGSEA. CDR3 sequence reads: CSVSGGPNEQFF. The CDR3 coding sequence is TGCAGCGTTAGCGGGGGGCCCAATGAGCAGTTCTTC.

This clonotype was seen more than once but under ten times. The CDR3 DNA reads TGTGCCAGCAGAAGGGGGGAGGCTGGGGCCAACGTCCTGACTTTC. As protein: CASRRGEAGANVLTF. This rearrangement joins TRBV12-3 or TRBV12-4 to TRBJ2-6, with D possibly called TRBD1 or TRBD2 (6 bases each). Between the trimmed V and J ends, which lost 6 bases and 2 bases, there was a span of 11 bases. This CDR3 region has 15 residues.

This clonotype was picked up many times. The genes are TRBV28 and TRBJ1-5; 8 bases fit TRBD1. This CDR3 spans 17 amino acids. Germline-derived CDR1 and CDR2 are MDHEN and SYDVKM. The V segment lost 4 bases and the J segment 6 bases; nucleotides outside the gene matches: 14. CDR3 sequence: CASSSRGPSIFLQPQHF. As DNA, the CDR3 is TGTGCCAGCAGTTCCAGGGGGCCCAGCATTTTTCTTCAGCCCCAGCATTTT.

This clonotype was seen repeatedly, ten times or more. The chain joins TRBV12-3 or TRBV12-4 to TRBJ2-5; TRBD2 is a possible D gene (5 bases). Trimming left V 6 bases short and J 5 bases short, with 16 bases between. This CDR3 region has 14 residues. This CDR3 is CASRHTIRGETQYF. As DNA, the CDR3 is TGTGCCAGCAGACACACTATACGAGGGGAGACCCAGTACTTC.

This clonotype was observed a handful of times. The chain uses TRBV29-1 and TRBJ1-1; D gene unclear. This CDR3 comprises 13 residues. The germline CDR1 and CDR2 sequences are SQVTM and ANQGSEA. V lost 6 bases and J lost 2, with 13 bases in between. The CDR3 loop reads CSVLAWVNTEAFF. The CDR3, as DNA: TGCAGCGTCCTAGCCTGGGTTAACACTGAAGCTTTCTTT.

This sequence joins TRBV6-5 and TRBJ1-6; possible D gene TRBD1, 5 bases. Germline lookup yields CDR1 MNHEY and CDR2 SVGAGI. The length of the CDR3 is 16 residues. The germline V and J ends were trimmed by 5 bases and 10 bases, with 21 bases remaining between them. The CDR3 DNA is TGTGCCAGCAGTACAGAGACCAGGGCGCTAAACTCACCCCTCCACTTT. It is translated as CASSTETRALNSPLHF.

There are a few counts of this clonotype. The chain has TRBV9 and TRBJ1-4; possibly TRBD1 for D (5 bases). V was trimmed by 0 bases and J by 7 bases, leaving 16 bases between them. This CDR3 has 16 residues. In germline, CDR1 is SGDLS, CDR2 YYNGEE. The CDR3 coding sequence is TGTGCCAGCAGCGTAGGGGCAGGGCGCGGTGGTGAAAAACTGTTTTTT. This codes for CASSVGAGRGGEKLFF.

This chain connects TRBV19 to TRBJ1-5, with TRBD1 as a possible D gene (6 bases). CDR3 length: 14 residues. Germline V gene sequence: CDR1 LNHDA, CDR2 SQIVND (reference sequence). Trimming took off 10 bases at V and 3 bases at J, with 16 bases between the two ends. CDR3 residues: CATQGTPYNQPQHF. The CDR3 DNA sequence: TGTGCCACCCAGGGGACACCCTACAATCAGCCCCAGCATTTT.

The chain has TRBV7-9 and TRBJ2-3, with no clear D. Per germline, CDR1 SEHNR and CDR2 FQNEAQ (reference sequence). V dropped 7 bases and J dropped 6 bases, with 14 bases sitting between them. The CDR3 sequence is 13 residues long. The CDR3 DNA sequence: TGTGCCAGCACCGCTGTCCAGGTGGATACGCAGTATTTT. It specifies CASTAVQVDTQYF.

At least ten counts were recorded for this clonotype. This sequence joins TRBV7-9 and TRBJ2-2, with D perhaps TRBD2 (6 bases). V shed 2 bases and J shed 3 bases, with 10 bases lying between them. This CDR3 has 15 residues. The germline V gene encodes CDR1 SEHNR and CDR2 FQNEAQ (reference sequence). In nucleotides, the CDR3 is TGTGCCAGCAGCTTATGGGGCGGGGACACCGGGGAGCTGTTTTTT. It is translated as CASSLWGGDTGELFF.

This chain uses TRBV20-1 with TRBJ2-5; 8 nucleotides align to TRBD1. The V segment lost 5 bases and the J segment 5 bases; nucleotides outside the gene matches: 7. Germline CDR1 DFQATT, CDR2 SNEGSKA (reference sequence). The CDR3 runs 13 residues. The CDR3 DNA follows: TGCAGTGCTCCAGGGGGCGATCAGGAGACCCAGTACTTC. Its translation is CSAPGGDQETQYF.

The chain joins TRBV30 to TRBJ1-2, with D possibly being TRBD1 (6 bases). Trimming took 4 bases from V and 7 from J, leaving 19 bases between them. The CDR3 spans 14 residues. The germline gives CDR1 GTSNPN, CDR2 SVGIG (reference sequence). The CDR3 reads CAWMSSGGSRGYTF. CDR3 in DNA: TGTGCCTGGATGTCGTCGGGGGGCAGCCGTGGCTACACCTTC.

The table lists this clonotype with many counts. The chain recombines TRBV12-3 or TRBV12-4 with TRBJ2-1, with TRBD2 identical over 13 bases. With V trimmed by 5 bases and J by 8 bases, 12 bases remained unmatched. CDR3 size: 17 residues. The CDR3 protein is CASSDGLAGVSVYEQFF. The DNA of the CDR3 is TGTGCCAGCAGTGACGGACTAGCGGGGGTATCAGTCTATGAGCAGTTCTTC.

The rearrangement links TRBV20-1 to TRBJ2-3; no reliable D call. CDR3 length equals 13 residues. Germline V gives CDR1 DFQATT, CDR2 SNEGSKA (reference sequence). The germline V and J ends were trimmed by 0 bases and 8 bases, with 12 bases remaining between them. CDR3 DNA sequence: TGCAGTGCTAGAGATGAGTCCGGCGGTACGCAGTATTTT. It is translated as CSARDESGGTQYF.

This clonotype showed up many times. The chain recombines TRBV5-1 with TRBJ2-2, with 8 bases that match TRBD2. V dropped 3 bases and J dropped 4; count of bases not matched to a gene: 14. CDR1 and CDR2 from the germline V gene are SGHRS and YFSETQ. This CDR3 is built from 18 residues. The CDR3 region is CASSSYGVVAGSTGELFF. The CDR3 DNA follows: TGCGCCAGCAGCTCGTATGGGGTTGTAGCGGGGTCCACCGGGGAGCTGTTTTTT.

This clonotype showed up just a few times. V and J are TRBV4-1 and TRBJ1-2; TRBD1 aligns across 8 bases. The CDR3 loop spans 15 amino acids. Unmatched junction bases numbered 5, after V lost 1 base and J lost 4 bases. Germline CDR1 is MGHRA and CDR2 is YSYEKL. CDR3 sequence: CASSQGTGSGYGYTF. CDR3 nucleotides: TGCGCCAGCAGCCAAGGGACAGGGTCGGGCTATGGCTACACCTTC.

This clonotype was detected only a few times. The chain has TRBV6-1 and TRBJ2-7; D call uncertain. The length of the CDR3 is 12 residues. V dropped 4 bases and J dropped 5 bases, with 9 bases sitting between them. Germline V lookup: CDR1 MNHNS, CDR2 SASEGT. The CDR3 region is CASSATRDEQYV. For the CDR3, the DNA is TGTGCCAGCAGTGCAACAAGGGACGAGCAGTACGTC.